These 30 T cell receptor beta chains were sequenced from one sample in a study of blood T cell repertoires in COVID-19. TCRdb keeps only in-frame clones here, not all; method: immunoSEQ multiplex PCR. The sample lists 150,000 to 200,000 clones, approximately 90% occurring once. The sample comprised peripheral blood. These receptors originate from a young man with active or convalescent COVID-19.

This clone was observed a few times. V usage is TRBV12-3 or TRBV12-4 and J usage is TRBJ1-2; weak D call: TRBD1 (6 bases). V was trimmed by 6 bases and J by 5 bases, leaving 13 bases between them. This CDR3 is built from 13 residues. This CDR3 is CASRPRGMYGYTF. CDR3 sequence (DNA): TGTGCCAGCAGACCCAGGGGAATGTATGGCTACACCTTC.

The chain links TRBV5-6 to TRBJ1-2; D is possibly TRBD1 (5 bases). CDR1 SGHDT and CDR2 YYEEEE come from the germline V gene. The germline V and J ends were trimmed by 1 base and 4 bases, with 14 bases remaining between them. This CDR3 contains 15 residues. CDR3 amino acids: CASSLFLRRGYGYTF. The CDR3 bases are TGTGCCAGCAGCTTGTTTCTCCGGAGGGGCTATGGCTACACCTTC. The whole variable domain, remainder taken from reference TRBV5-6 and TRBJ1-2, is DAGVTQSPTHLIKTRGQQVTLRCSPKSGHDTVSWYQQALGQGPQFIFQYYEEEERQRGNFPDRFSGHQFPNYSSELNVNALLLGDSALYLCASSLFLRRGYGYTFGSGTRLTVV.

This clone was observed a single time. The chain combines TRBV28 with TRBJ1-5, with D possibly matching TRBD1 (5 bases). V lost 10 bases and J lost 7, with 14 bases in between. The CDR3 sequence is 12 residues long. Germline values: CDR1 MDHEN, CDR2 SYDVKM. The CDR3 region has the DNA TGTGCCACCCGGGAGGGGATGCAGCCCCAGCATTTT. Residues: CATREGMQPQHF.

This clone was recorded only once. The V gene is TRBV7-2, the J gene TRBJ2-1; D might be TRBD1 (5 bases). Germline V CDR1 and CDR2: SGHTA, FQGNSA. Deletions cut 2 bases from V and 5 bases from J, with 13 bases between. There are 15 residues in the CDR3. CDR3 DNA sequence: TGTGCCAGCAGCTTAAGGGCAGGGAATAACAATGAGCAGTTCTTC. Its protein product is CASSLRAGNNNEQFF.

The V and J genes are TRBV5-1 and TRBJ2-5, with D perhaps matching TRBD1 (6 bases). Trimming cost V 0 bases and J 0 bases, with 12 bases left between them. Germline V gene lookup returns CDR1 SGHRS and CDR2 YFSETQ. The CDR3 covers 16 residues. The DNA of the CDR3 is TGCGCCAGCAGCTTGGTATTCTGGACAGACCAAGAGACCCAGTACTTC. It is translated as CASSLVFWTDQETQYF.

This chain connects TRBV11-3 to TRBJ2-2; no clear D. Trimming took 0 bases from V and 4 from J, leaving 3 bases between them. Germline loops: CDR1 SGHNT, CDR2 YENEEA. The CDR3 has 13 residues. The CDR3 is CASSLELTGELFF. The CDR3 region has the DNA TGTGCCAGCAGCTTAGAACTCACCGGGGAGCTGTTTTTT.

V and J are TRBV2 and TRBJ1-6, with D hard to call. Between the trimmed V and J ends, which lost 4 bases and 7 bases, there was a span of 11 bases. Germline assignment: CDR1 SNHLY and CDR2 FYNNEI. CDR3 size: 14 residues. The CDR3 is CASSAREINSPLHF. The CDR3 DNA follows: TGTGCCAGCAGTGCCCGGGAAATAAATTCACCCCTCCACTTT.

This clone was observed a single time. The chain joins TRBV2 to TRBJ1-1; D not certain. CDR3 length equals 13 residues. Germline values: CDR1 SNHLY, CDR2 FYNNEI. Trimming stripped 4 bases from V and 4 bases from J, with 10 bases between. The CDR3 sequence is CASSVLGGTEAFF. The CDR3, as DNA: TGTGCCAGCAGTGTGTTAGGAGGCACTGAAGCTTTCTTT.

The rearrangement links TRBV4-2 to TRBJ1-1, with D possibly being TRBD1 (6 bases). Trimming shortened V by 7 bases and J by 1 base, and 19 bases separated the two germline ends. The CDR3 totals 16 residues. Germline CDR1 reads LGHNA; CDR2 reads YNFKEQ. Here the CDR3 DNA reads TGTGCCAGCACCAATTCGGGGGGCCGGCCGAACACTGAAGCTTTCTTT. This gives the protein CASTNSGGRPNTEAFF.

The chain links TRBV6-5 to TRBJ1-1; D remains ambiguous. Germline-derived CDR1 and CDR2 are MNHEY and SVGAGI. This CDR3 comprises 15 residues. The germline V and J ends were trimmed by 0 bases and 5 bases, with 13 bases remaining between them. CDR3 bases: TGTGCCAGCAGTTACTCGGAGGGAGTTGGGACTGAAGCTTTCTTT. Protein: CASSYSEGVGTEAFF.

This chain connects TRBV14 to TRBJ1-4; D might be TRBD1 (6 bases). From germline, CDR1 is SGHDN and CDR2 FVKESK. The length of the CDR3 is 16 residues. The V end was cut by 3 bases, the J end by 5 bases, with 16 bases between. The DNA of the CDR3 is TGTGCCAGCAGCCATTATGGGGGCCGAGTAAATGAAAAACTGTTTTTT. Translating gives CASSHYGGRVNEKLFF.

Only one count was recorded for this clone. This chain uses TRBV20-1 with TRBJ2-7, with TRBD1 matching 10 bases. The CDR3 consists of 14 residues. Trimming at V came to 3 bases and at J to 2 bases, leaving 4 bases not matched to a gene. Germline V lookup: CDR1 DFQATT, CDR2 SNEGSKA (reference sequence). The CDR3 loop reads CSASGTGDPYEQYF. DNA of the CDR3: TGCAGTGCTAGTGGGACAGGGGATCCCTACGAGCAGTACTTC.

CDR3 in DNA: TGTGCCAGCAGTGAAGTTAGGGGGGGTAGCGGCAATCAGCCCCAGCATTTT. This sequence encodes CASSEVRGGSGNQPQHF. This chain joins TRBV6-1 and TRBJ1-5; weak D call: TRBD1 (6 bases). V was shortened by 1 base and J by 2 bases, with 15 bases between the two germline ends. The CDR3 length is 17 residues. The germline CDR1 and CDR2 sequences are MNHNS and SASEGT.

Points on this clone: This CDR3 is also generated by other DNA sequences in the sample. In DNA, the CDR3 is TGTGCCAGCTCACCAACAGCAACTAATGAAAAACTGTTTTTT. Residues: CASSPTATNEKLFF. This sequence joins TRBV18 and TRBJ1-4, with D hard to call. Trimming pared 2 bases from V and 0 bases from J, leaving 4 bases between. Germline values: CDR1 KGHSH, CDR2 LQKENI. The CDR3 has 14 amino acids.

The V call is TRBV5-1, the J call TRBJ1-1, with D maybe TRBD1 (6 bases). The CDR3 spans 15 residues. V was pared by 2 bases and J by 5 bases, with 16 bases between. Germline CDR1 SGHRS, CDR2 YFSETQ. The CDR3 DNA reads TGCGCCAGCAGCTTTCTAGGGGGATTTGAGACTGAAGCTTTCTTT. It codes for CASSFLGGFETEAFF.

Only a few counts were recorded for this clone. The chain has TRBV24-1 and TRBJ1-2, with a tentative D call TRBD1 (6 bases). Between the trimmed V and J ends, which lost 4 bases and 6 bases, there was a span of 8 bases. Germline CDR1 KGHDR, CDR2 SFDVKD. The CDR3 is made up of 12 amino acids. The CDR3 here is CATSDYRDGYTF. Written as DNA, the CDR3 is TGTGCCACCAGTGACTACAGGGATGGCTACACCTTC.

This chain uses TRBV27 with TRBJ2-5; 9 bases map to TRBD2. Germline CDR1 reads MNHEY; CDR2 reads SMNVEV (reference sequence). This CDR3 has 13 amino acids. With V trimmed by 11 bases and J by 5 bases, 9 bases remained unmatched. CDR3 loop: CAEGAGGRETQYF. CDR3 DNA: TGTGCCGAGGGGGCGGGGGGGCGTGAGACCCAGTACTTC.

This chain connects TRBV24-1 to TRBJ1-5; 12 bases are a match to TRBD1. This CDR3 is built from 18 residues. Germline V gene data show CDR1 as KGHDR and CDR2 as SFDVKD. The trim removed 4 bases at V and 5 bases at J, leaving 11 bases unmatched. The CDR3 loop reads CATSDAGTGGGLDQPQHF. CDR3 in DNA: TGTGCCACCAGTGACGCCGGGACAGGGGGCGGTTTGGATCAGCCCCAGCATTTT.

This chain connects TRBV11-3 to TRBJ1-1; D is unresolved. Germline CDR1 reads SGHNT; CDR2 reads YENEEA. The germline V and J ends were trimmed by 5 bases and 6 bases, with 10 bases remaining between them. This CDR3 has 12 amino acids. CDR3 in amino acids: CASSARGAEAFF. The CDR3 DNA reads TGTGCCAGCAGCGCAAGAGGCGCTGAAGCTTTCTTT.

V is TRBV7-2 and J is TRBJ1-3; D remains ambiguous. The V gene lost 5 bases and the J gene lost 3 bases, with 14 bases spanning the gap. The germline CDR1 and CDR2 sequences are SGHTA and FQGNSA. The CDR3 is made up of 15 amino acids. The CDR3 loop is CASSPYAEDGNTIYF. For the CDR3, the DNA is TGTGCCAGCAGCCCCTACGCGGAGGATGGAAACACCATATATTTT.

The chain is built from TRBV6-6 and TRBJ2-3; 9 bases line up with TRBD1. Germline lookup yields CDR1 MNHNY and CDR2 SVGAGI (reference sequence). V gave up 2 bases and J gave up 1 base; unmatched junction bases: 1. This CDR3 is 15 amino acids long. The DNA of the CDR3 is TGTGCCAGCAGTTACCGGGACAGGGGCACAGATACGCAGTATTTT. This sequence encodes CASSYRDRGTDTQYF.

The rearrangement joins TRBV20-1 to TRBJ2-7, with a tentative D call TRBD2 (5 bases). Germline V gene data show CDR1 as DFQATT and CDR2 as SNEGSKA (reference sequence). V was cut by 3 bases and J by 3 bases, with 12 bases left in between. The CDR3 has 13 residues. The CDR3 DNA sequence: TGCAGTGCTAGTTCCCCGAGCGGCTACGAGCAGTACTTC. Its protein product is CSASSPSGYEQYF.

V gene TRBV6-2 or TRBV6-3 combines with J gene TRBJ1-2, with D perhaps TRBD1 (5 bases). The CDR3 is made up of 13 amino acids. Germline CDR1 and CDR2: MNHEY and SVGEGT. Between the trimmed V and J ends, which lost 2 bases and 13 bases, there was a span of 17 bases. CDR3 in amino acids: CASSYQGSSYLTF. The CDR3 DNA reads as TGTGCCAGCAGTTACCAGGGTTCATCGTATCTCACCTTC.

This clone was seen only a few times. The chain has TRBV7-3 and TRBJ2-2; 13 bases map to TRBD2. Germline lookup yields CDR1 SGHTA and CDR2 FQGTGA. V lost 5 bases and J lost 3; bases outside the gene matches: 6. CDR3 length equals 17 residues. As DNA, the CDR3 is TGTGCCAGCAGCCCACACGGACTAGCGGGAGACACCGGGGAGCTGTTTTTT. Translation gives CASSPHGLAGDTGELFF.

The chain is built from TRBV29-1 and TRBJ2-7; the match to TRBD2 covers 10 bases. Trimming removed 5 bases from V and 2 bases from J; junction bases left unmatched: 3. The CDR3 is 13 residues long. Germline values: CDR1 SQVTM, CDR2 ANQGSEA. CDR3 sequence: CSVLSGRAYEQYF. Written as DNA, the CDR3 is TGCAGCGTTCTAAGCGGGAGGGCCTACGAGCAGTACTTC.

The chain has TRBV18 and TRBJ2-1, with 11 bases that match TRBD2. Unmatched junction bases numbered 13, after V lost 3 bases and J lost 0 bases. The CDR3 is 20 amino acids. Per germline, CDR1 KGHSH and CDR2 LQKENI. The CDR3 is CASSPRGLAGGYSSYNEQFF. The CDR3 DNA follows: TGTGCCAGCTCACCCCGAGGCCTAGCGGGAGGATACAGCTCCTACAATGAGCAGTTCTTC.

CDR3 bases: TGTGCCATCAGGGGGGACAGCTCCTACGAGCAGTACGTC. This sequence encodes CAIRGDSSYEQYV. The rearrangement joins TRBV10-3 to TRBJ2-7; the match to TRBD1 covers 7 bases. Germline V gene lookup returns CDR1 ENHRY and CDR2 SYGVKD. Losses at the gene ends were 6 bases for V and 0 bases for J; bases not matched to a gene: 2. CDR3 length: 13 amino acids.

This rearrangement joins TRBV10-2 to TRBJ1-2, with 7 bases lining up with TRBD1. The length of the CDR3 is 13 residues. The V gene's germline CDR1 is WSHSY and CDR2 SAAADI. V shed 3 bases and J 4 bases; nucleotides not matched to a gene: 2. CDR3 in amino acids: CASSDGTVYGYTF. For the CDR3, the DNA is TGCGCCAGCAGTGACGGGACAGTCTATGGCTACACCTTC.

The V call is TRBV2, the J call TRBJ1-1; TRBD1 matches 9 bases. Trimming removed 6 bases from V and 5 bases from J; junction bases left unmatched: 7. Germline V gene data show CDR1 as SNHLY and CDR2 as FYNNEI. The CDR3 extends over 14 amino acids. This chain's CDR3 is CASSSGQGRTEAFF. As DNA, the CDR3 is TGTGCCAGCAGCAGCGGACAGGGGAGGACTGAAGCTTTCTTT.

CDR3 residues: CSVGGGGPDTQYF. The CDR3 DNA reads TGCAGCGTTGGAGGGGGCGGTCCAGATACGCAGTATTTT. The chain combines TRBV29-1 with TRBJ2-3; 7 bases agree with TRBD1. The CDR3 is 13 residues long. Germline CDR1 reads SQVTM; CDR2 reads ANQGSEA. J gave up 4 bases and V 4 bases, and 5 bases lay outside the gene matches.